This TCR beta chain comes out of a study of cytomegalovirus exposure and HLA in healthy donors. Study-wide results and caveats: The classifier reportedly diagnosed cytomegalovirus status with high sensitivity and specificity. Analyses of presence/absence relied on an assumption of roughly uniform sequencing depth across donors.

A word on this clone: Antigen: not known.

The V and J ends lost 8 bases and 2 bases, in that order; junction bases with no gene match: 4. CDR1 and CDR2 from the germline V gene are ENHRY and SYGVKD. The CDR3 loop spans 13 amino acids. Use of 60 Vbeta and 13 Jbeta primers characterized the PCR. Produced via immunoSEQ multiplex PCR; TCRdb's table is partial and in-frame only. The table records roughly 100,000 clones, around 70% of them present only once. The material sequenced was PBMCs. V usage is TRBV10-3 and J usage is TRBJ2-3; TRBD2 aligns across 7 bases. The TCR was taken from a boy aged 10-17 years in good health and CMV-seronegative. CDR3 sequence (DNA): TGTGCCATCGGGACTACCGACACAGATACGCAGTATTTT. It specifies CAIGTTDTDTQYF.